These 21 T cell receptor beta chains were all obtained from the same sample, sequenced in a study of chronic HIV infection and antiretroviral therapy. TCRdb reprocessed the 5' RACE reads via MiXCR and lists one record per CDR3 protein. The data hold 45,000 to 60,000 distinct CDR3 sequences, with about a fifth observed a single time. Sequenced sample: peripheral blood. All receptors come from an adult who had HIV and had not received antiretroviral therapy, or was an uninfected healthy control (not recorded which).

In this sample, this clonotype turned up a few times. This chain joins TRBV28 and TRBJ2-1, with 11 bases that match TRBD2. J gave up 9 bases and V 2 bases, and 6 bases lay outside the gene matches. The CDR3 consists of 15 residues. Per the germline V gene, CDR1 is MDHEN and CDR2 is SYDVKM. CDR3 nucleotide sequence: TGTGCCAGCAGTTTAACACTAGCGGGAGTAGGTGAGCAGTTCTTC. This codes for CASSLTLAGVGEQFF.

The rearrangement links TRBV3-1 to TRBJ1-2, with D possibly TRBD1 on 6 matching bases. The CDR3 consists of 14 residues. V was shortened by 4 bases and J by 2 bases, with 11 bases between the two germline ends. Germline CDR1 reads LGHDT; CDR2 reads YNNKEL (reference sequence). CDR3 DNA sequence: TGTGCCAGCAGCCTGCGGACAGCGAACTATGGCTACACCTTC. Amino acid sequence: CASSLRTANYGYTF.

This CDR3 reads CASSVGGRKDNTQYF. Here the CDR3 DNA reads TGTGCCAGCAGCGTAGGGGGGCGGAAAGATAATACGCAGTATTTT. This chain joins TRBV9 and TRBJ2-3; the D gene is possibly TRBD1 (6 bases). The germline V gene encodes CDR1 SGDLS and CDR2 YYNGEE. Trimming cost V 0 bases and J 7 bases, with 15 bases left between them. The CDR3 is 15 amino acids.

This chain links TRBV29-1 with TRBJ2-5; 7 positions match TRBD1. Unmatched junction bases numbered 7, after V lost 4 bases and J lost 5 bases. The CDR3 is 13 amino acids. Germline-derived CDR1 and CDR2 are SQVTM and ANQGSEA. In DNA form, the CDR3 reads TGCAGCGTTGTGAAGGGGGCTCTGGAGACCCAGTACTTC. Its protein is CSVVKGALETQYF.

As concerns this clonotype: The junction departs from germline at one end; a sequencing error may be responsible. V and J are TRBV2 and TRBJ2-3; 9 positions match TRBD2. The germline gives CDR1 SNHLY, CDR2 FYNNEI. The CDR3 is made up of 15 amino acids. The CDR3 loop reads CASSEGVAGADTQDF. The CDR3 region has the DNA TGTGCCAGCAGTGAGGGAGTAGCGGGAGCAGATACGCAGGATTTT.

The CDR3 DNA reads as TGTGCCAGCAGCTTAATTTCTAGCTCACCTAATGAGCAGTTCTTC. This encodes CASSLISSSPNEQFF. The gene calls are TRBV7-9 and TRBJ2-1; maybe TRBD2 (5 bases). Per germline, CDR1 SEHNR and CDR2 FQNEAQ (reference sequence). The CDR3 runs to 15 residues. The V gene lost 2 bases and the J gene lost 7 bases, with 15 bases spanning the gap.

The CDR3 region is CASNYQDNSYGYTF. DNA for the CDR3: TGTGCCAGCAACTATCAGGACAACTCCTATGGCTACACCTTC. The chain joins TRBV28 to TRBJ1-2; D possibly corresponds to TRBD1 (5 bases). Germline V gives CDR1 MDHEN, CDR2 SYDVKM. The V gene lost 7 bases and the J gene lost 4 bases, with 16 bases spanning the gap. The CDR3 consists of 14 residues.

This chain joins TRBV5-1 and TRBJ1-4; weak D call: TRBD1 (5 bases). There are 16 residues in the CDR3. Trimming took off 3 bases at V and 10 bases at J, with 22 bases between the two ends. Germline V gives CDR1 SGHRS, CDR2 YFSETQ. CDR3 residues: CASSSNEDINTGKLFF. In nucleotides, the CDR3 is TGCGCCAGCAGCTCCAACGAGGATATCAATACAGGAAAACTGTTTTTT.

In this sample, this clonotype turned up a few times. The chain is built from TRBV28 and TRBJ2-7; D gene ambiguous. The CDR3 has 15 amino acids. CDR1 MDHEN and CDR2 SYDVKM come from the germline V gene. V was pared by 4 bases and J by 6 bases, with 19 bases between. Here the CDR3 reads CASSSKLGNWGEQYF. The CDR3 coding sequence is TGTGCCAGCAGTTCAAAATTAGGGAATTGGGGCGAGCAGTACTTC.

The chain employs TRBV9 and TRBJ2-3; 15 bases map to TRBD2. The CDR3 runs 16 residues. V dropped 6 bases and J dropped 3; count of bases not matched to a gene: 5. Germline-derived CDR1 and CDR2 are SGDLS and YYNGEE. CDR3 protein: CASTQGLAGGTDTQYF. Written as DNA, the CDR3 is TGTGCCAGCACCCAAGGACTAGCGGGAGGGACAGATACGCAGTATTTT.

In this sample, this clonotype turned up a few times. The CDR3 DNA follows: TGCAGCGTTGATGAGGGGGCAGGGGGCTTTGGAAACACCATATATTTT. The encoded protein is CSVDEGAGGFGNTIYF. The chain employs TRBV29-1 and TRBJ1-3; TRBD1 agrees at 8 bases. The germline V gene has CDR1 SQVTM and CDR2 ANQGSEA. CDR3 length: 16 amino acids. V dropped 3 bases and J dropped 3; count of bases not matched to a gene: 10.

The J gene is TRBJ1-1, the V gene TRBV28; 12 nucleotides match TRBD1. Germline CDR1 and CDR2: MDHEN and SYDVKM. CDR3 length: 15 amino acids. V shed 2 bases and J 6 bases; nucleotides not matched to a gene: 4. CDR3 bases: TGTGCCAGCAGTTTAACGGGACAGGGGGCCTCTGAAGCTTTCTTT. It specifies CASSLTGQGASEAFF.

The V and J genes are TRBV9 and TRBJ2-1, with a tentative D call TRBD2 (5 bases). Trimming shortened V by 0 bases and J by 2 bases, and 9 bases separated the two germline ends. The CDR3 consists of 15 residues. Germline values: CDR1 SGDLS, CDR2 YYNGEE. CDR3 sequence (DNA): TGTGCCAGCAGCGTAGCACGCGGGCCCTACAATGAGCAGTTCTTC. This codes for CASSVARGPYNEQFF.

The rearrangement uses TRBV29-1 and TRBJ2-7; 8 nucleotides agree with TRBD2. The CDR3 runs to 14 residues. Germline CDR1 reads SQVTM; CDR2 reads ANQGSEA. V trimming: 6 bases; J trimming: 5 bases; junction bases outside the gene matches: 12. This CDR3 reads CSVPAGAGWDEQYF. Here the CDR3 DNA reads TGCAGCGTCCCAGCGGGAGCGGGTTGGGACGAGCAGTACTTC.

This clonotype has a handful of counts. This chain connects TRBV7-8 to TRBJ2-3; 7 positions agree with TRBD2. This CDR3 comprises 18 residues. Germline values: CDR1 SGHVS, CDR2 FQNEAQ. The junction had 14 bases not matched to a gene; V was cut back by 1 base and J by 4 bases. CDR3 DNA sequence: TGTGCCAGCAGCTTAGAGCTCTCCGGGACTATTCAATCAGATACGCAGTATTTT. Encoded protein: CASSLELSGTIQSDTQYF.

This clonotype was picked up a small number of times. The chain has TRBV7-2 and TRBJ1-3; no clear D gene. Germline loops: CDR1 SGHTA, CDR2 FQGNSA. Trimming took 4 bases from V and 0 from J, leaving 10 bases between them. The CDR3 covers 15 residues. For the CDR3, the DNA is TGTGCCAGCAGCTCGTACAGCTTCTCTGGAAACACCATATATTTT. It yields the protein CASSSYSFSGNTIYF.

The chain has TRBV6-5 and TRBJ2-7; either TRBD1 or TRBD2 may fit D (5 bases each). CDR1 is MNHEY and CDR2 is SVGAGI in the germline V gene. V shed 3 bases and J shed 4 bases, with 10 bases lying between them. CDR3 length: 13 amino acids. The CDR3 loop is CASSYGTSYEQYF. CDR3 sequence (DNA): TGTGCCAGCAGTTATGGGACCAGTTACGAGCAGTACTTC.

This clonotype was counted a few times. The rearrangement uses TRBV24-1 and TRBJ1-5; 7 bases fit TRBD1. J lost 2 bases, V lost 3 bases, and 6 bases had no gene match. The CDR3 spans 16 residues. CDR1 and CDR2 from the germline V gene are KGHDR and SFDVKD. The CDR3 reads CATSDHRGVGNQPQHF. CDR3 in DNA: TGTGCCACCAGTGATCACAGGGGAGTTGGCAATCAGCCCCAGCATTTT.

In its sample, this clonotype was seen a few times. The chain links TRBV7-2 to TRBJ1-1; D is ambiguous. Per germline, CDR1 SGHTA and CDR2 FQGNSA. CDR3 size: 15 residues. V lost 2 bases and J 5 bases, leaving 15 bases between the germline ends. CDR3 sequence (DNA): TGTGCCAGCAGCTTAATTTCCGGGGATAGGACTGAAGCTTTCTTT. Its translation is CASSLISGDRTEAFF. The whole variable domain, remainder taken from reference TRBV7-2 and TRBJ1-1, is GAGVSQSPSNKVTEKGKDVELRCDPISGHTALYWYRQSLGQGLEFLIYFQGNSAPDKSGLPSDRFSAERTGGSVSTLTIQRTQQEDSAVYLCASSLISGDRTEAFFGQGTRLTVV.

The chain carries TRBV4-1 and TRBJ2-7; 8 positions agree with TRBD2. The CDR3 has 15 amino acids. CDR1 and CDR2 (germline): MGHRA, YSYEKL. J gave up 2 bases and V 2 bases, and 5 bases lay outside the gene matches. This CDR3 is CASSQPVAGTYEQYF. CDR3 nucleotide sequence: TGCGCCAGCAGCCAACCCGTAGCGGGGACCTACGAGCAGTACTTC.

V and J are TRBV14 and TRBJ1-1, with D maybe TRBD1 (5 bases). Per the germline V gene, CDR1 is SGHDN and CDR2 is FVKESK. V was pared by 1 base and J by 6 bases, with 12 bases between. CDR3 length: 14 amino acids. This CDR3 is CASSQARGVAEAFF. CDR3 DNA: TGTGCCAGCAGCCAAGCCCGGGGCGTGGCTGAAGCTTTCTTT.